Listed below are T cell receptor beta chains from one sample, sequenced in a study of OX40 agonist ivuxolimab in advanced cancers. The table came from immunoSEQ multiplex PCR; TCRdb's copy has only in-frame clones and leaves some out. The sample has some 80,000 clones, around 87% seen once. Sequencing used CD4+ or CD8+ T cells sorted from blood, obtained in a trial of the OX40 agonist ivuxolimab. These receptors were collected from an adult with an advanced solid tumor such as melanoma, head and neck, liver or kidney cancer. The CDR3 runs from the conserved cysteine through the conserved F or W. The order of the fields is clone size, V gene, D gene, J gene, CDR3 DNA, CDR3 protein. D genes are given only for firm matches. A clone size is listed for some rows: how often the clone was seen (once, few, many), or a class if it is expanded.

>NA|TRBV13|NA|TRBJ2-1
TGTGCCAGCAGTCTTAACGGGGGCCGGTACAATGAGCAGTTCTTC
CASSLNGGRYNEQFF
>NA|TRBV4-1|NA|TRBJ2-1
TGCGCCAGCAGCCAAGATGACAATGAGCAGTTCTTC
CASSQDDNEQFF
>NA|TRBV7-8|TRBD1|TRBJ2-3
TGTGCCAGCAGCTTACGGACAGGGAGAACAGATACGCAGTATTTT
CASSLRTGRTDTQYF
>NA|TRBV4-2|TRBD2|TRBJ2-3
TGTGCCAGCAGCCGGAGGACTAGCGGGGACAACACAGATACGCAGTATTTT
CASSRRTSGDNTDTQYF
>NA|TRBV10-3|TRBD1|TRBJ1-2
TGTGCCACCGCCCGACAGGGGGACTATGGCTACACCTTC
CATARQGDYGYTF
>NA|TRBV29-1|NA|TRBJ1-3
TGCAGCGCCCTTTCCTCTGGAAACACCATATATTTT
CSALSSGNTIYF
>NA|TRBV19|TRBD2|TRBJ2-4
TGTGCCAGTAGACCCCAGGAGCTAGCGGGAGGGGGGTCGGCCAAAAACATTCAGTACTTC
CASRPQELAGGGSAKNIQYF
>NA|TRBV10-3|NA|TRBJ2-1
TGTGCCATCCAAGATTCCCAGGGAAGCTCCTACAATGAGCAGTTCTTC
CAIQDSQGSSYNEQFF
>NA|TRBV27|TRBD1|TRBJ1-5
TGTGCCAGCAGTTTACGGACAGGGAGACAGCCCCAGCATTTT
CASSLRTGRQPQHF
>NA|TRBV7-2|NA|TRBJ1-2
TGTGCCAGCAGCTCCCCGCCGGCCAGCTATGGCTACACCTTC
CASSSPPASYGYTF
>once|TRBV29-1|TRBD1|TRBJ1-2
TGCAGCGTTCCCCGGACAGGGGGCGGGGAGGGCTACACCTTC
CSVPRTGGGEGYTF
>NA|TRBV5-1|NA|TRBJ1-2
TGCGCCAGCAGCTTGTTCGTCGGCTACACCTTC
CASSLFVGYTF
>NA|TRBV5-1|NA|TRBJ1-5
TGCGCCAGCAGCTTGGTCCGGAAGAATCAGCCCCAGCATTTT
CASSLVRKNQPQHF
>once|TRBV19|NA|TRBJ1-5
TGTGCCAGCAAGACAGGTTTTGGCAATCAGCCCCAGCATTTT
CASKTGFGNQPQHF
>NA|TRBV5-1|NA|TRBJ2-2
TGCGCCAGCAGCTTGGAGGTCACCGGGGAGCTGTTTTTT
CASSLEVTGELFF
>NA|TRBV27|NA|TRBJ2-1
TGTGCCAGCAGGAGCCCTCGTCTCCTTGTTTTGGGCAATGAGCAGTTCTTC
CASRSPRLLVLGNEQFF
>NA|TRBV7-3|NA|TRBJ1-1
TGTGCCAGCAGCTCGACCCCGACTGTTGGGGCTGAAGCTTTCTTT
CASSSTPTVGAEAFF
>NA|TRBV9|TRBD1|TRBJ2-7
TGTGCCAGCAGCCTTGAGGGGGCCGAGCAGTACTTC
CASSLEGAEQYF
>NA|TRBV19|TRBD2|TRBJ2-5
TGTGCCAGTAGTGATGTAGCGGGACAAGAGACCCAGTACTTC
CASSDVAGQETQYF
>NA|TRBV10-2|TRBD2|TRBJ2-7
TGCGCCAGCAGGTCGGAGGGCGGGAGGCCCAGGGACGAGCAGTACTTC
CASRSEGGRPRDEQYF
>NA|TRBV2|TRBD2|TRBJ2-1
TGTGCCAGCAGCGAACTAGCGGGAGGGTACAATGAGCAGTTCTTC
CASSELAGGYNEQFF
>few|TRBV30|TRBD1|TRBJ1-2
TGTGCCTGGAGTGAGGCAGGGGGATGGTATGGCTACACCTTC
CAWSEAGGWYGYTF
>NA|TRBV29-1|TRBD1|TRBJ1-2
TGCAGCGTAGCAGGACAGGTCTATGGCTACACCTTC
CSVAGQVYGYTF
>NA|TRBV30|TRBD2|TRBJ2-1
TGTGCCTGGAGTGTCCCAGCGGGGGCCTACAATGAGCAGTTCTTC
CAWSVPAGAYNEQFF
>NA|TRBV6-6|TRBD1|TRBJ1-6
TGTGCCAGCACTAACAGGGGGCGTTTTGAGAGTTCACCCCTCCACTTT
CASTNRGRFESSPLHF
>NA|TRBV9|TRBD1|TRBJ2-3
TGTGCCAGCAGTGATGGACAGGCCGTCTCCACAGATACGCAGTATTTT
CASSDGQAVSTDTQYF
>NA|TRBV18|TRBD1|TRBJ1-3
TGTGCCAGCTCAGTCCGGACAGGGCCTGGAAACACCATATATTTT
CASSVRTGPGNTIYF
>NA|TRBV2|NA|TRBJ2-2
TGTGCCAGCAGCCGAGATATGAACACCGGGGAGCTGTTTTTT
CASSRDMNTGELFF
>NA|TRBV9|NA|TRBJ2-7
TGTGCCAGCAGCGTAGGATCCACGGGGGTCTCTCCCTACGAGCAGTACTTC
CASSVGSTGVSPYEQYF
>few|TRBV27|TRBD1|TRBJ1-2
TGTGCCAGCAGTTTATGGCCCCCGGGACAGGCTGGCTACACCTTC
CASSLWPPGQAGYTF
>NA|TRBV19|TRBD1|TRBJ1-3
TGTGCCAGTACCGGACAGGCGGTAAACACCATATATTTT
CASTGQAVNTIYF
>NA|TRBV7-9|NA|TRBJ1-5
TGTGCCAGCAGCTTAGCAGGGGACAATCAGCCCCAGCATTTT
CASSLAGDNQPQHF
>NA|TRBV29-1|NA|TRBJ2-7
TGCAGCGTTCGTTTTGGAGGGGACTCCTACGAGCAGTACTTC
CSVRFGGDSYEQYF
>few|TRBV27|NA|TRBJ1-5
TGTGCCAGCAGTTTGGGGTGGGGTCAGCCCCAGCATTTT
CASSLGWGQPQHF
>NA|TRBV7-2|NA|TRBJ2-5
TGTGCCAGCAGCCCCACTAGAGGTTATATCTCTGAGACCCAGTACTTC
CASSPTRGYISETQYF
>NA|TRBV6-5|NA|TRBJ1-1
TGTGCCAGCGCTACAGGGAGGCGGACTGAAGCTTTCTTT
CASATGRRTEAFF
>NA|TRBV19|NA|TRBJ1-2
TGTGCCAGTAGCTCCGTCGGGGGGAGCTACACCTTC
CASSSVGGSYTF
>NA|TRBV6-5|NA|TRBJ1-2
TGTGCCAGCAGTCTCGGGGTGGAGCAACCGGGGGGCTACACCTTC
CASSLGVEQPGGYTF
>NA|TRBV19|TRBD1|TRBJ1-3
TGTGCCAGTAGTCCCGGACAGGGGAAAAACACCATATATTTT
CASSPGQGKNTIYF
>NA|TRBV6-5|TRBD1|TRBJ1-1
TGTGCCAGCAGTTTAGACAGGGGGCGGACTGAAGCTTTCTTT
CASSLDRGRTEAFF
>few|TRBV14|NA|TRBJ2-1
TGTGCCAGCAGCTACCAAGGGGGTTATAATGAGCAGTTCTTC
CASSYQGGYNEQFF
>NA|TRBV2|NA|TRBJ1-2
TGTGCCAGCCAGAGGGATGGCTACACCTTC
CASQRDGYTF
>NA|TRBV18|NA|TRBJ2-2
TGTGCCAGCTCACTACAAACCGGGGAGCTGTTTTTT
CASSLQTGELFF
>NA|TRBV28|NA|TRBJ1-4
TGTGCCAGCATGGGGACTCGTGGTGAAAAACTGTTTTTT
CASMGTRGEKLFF
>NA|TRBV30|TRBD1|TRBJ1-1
TGTGCCTGGAGTCGAGGGACAGCGGCTTATGAAGCTTTCTTT
CAWSRGTAAYEAFF
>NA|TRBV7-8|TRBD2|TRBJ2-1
TGTGCCAGCAGCTTTGTGGGAGGGCCCTGGAATGAGCAGTTCTTC
CASSFVGGPWNEQFF
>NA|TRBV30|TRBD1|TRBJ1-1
TGTGCCTGGATGCCTCGGGACAGGGGGCTCGCTGAAGCTTTCTTT
CAWMPRDRGLAEAFF
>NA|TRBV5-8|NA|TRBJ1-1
TGTGCCAGCAGCTTGTACAACGGACAGACGAACACTGAAGCTTTCTTT
CASSLYNGQTNTEAFF
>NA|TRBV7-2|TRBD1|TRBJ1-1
TGTGCCAGCAGCTTATCCTCCGGGACAGGGGCTGAAGCTTTCTTT
CASSLSSGTGAEAFF
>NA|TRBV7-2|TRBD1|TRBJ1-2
TGTGCCAGCAGCTTAGCCCCTCGACAGGGACCTAACTATGGCTACACCTTC
CASSLAPRQGPNYGYTF
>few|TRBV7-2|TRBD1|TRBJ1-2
TGTGCCAGCAGCTTAGCGGGACAGCCTAACTATGGCTACACCTTC
CASSLAGQPNYGYTF
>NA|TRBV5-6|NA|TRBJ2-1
TGTGCCAGCAGCTCAAACGTCGCGGTACAGTTCTTC
CASSSNVAVQFF
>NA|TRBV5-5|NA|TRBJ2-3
TGTGCCAGCATACCAGGGAGGTCCACAGATACGCAGTATTTT
CASIPGRSTDTQYF